The present entry profiles one T cell receptor beta chain with its context. The antigen is unknown. Vbeta (60) and Jbeta (13) primers were used in the PCR. This table comes from immunoSEQ multiplex PCR, and its TCRdb copy is limited to in-frame clones, with some not included. The data hold 130,000 to 150,000 clones, with around four fifths observed a single time. The germline V gene encodes CDR1 MNHNS and CDR2 SASEGT. V shed 7 bases and J shed 17 bases, with 18 bases lying between them. The CDR3 consists of 12 residues. The sample originates from a study of cytomegalovirus exposure and HLA in healthy donors. Whole-study results and caveats: A later analysis found most CMV-associated TCR beta chains apparently HLA-restricted. In a later analysis, a missense DCLRE1C variant was linked to TCR beta V- and J-gene trimming.

The clonotype comes from a male donor in good health and CMV-seronegative. Sequencing was done on a sample of PBMCs. The chain links TRBV6-1 to TRBJ1-6; a weak D match, TRBD1 (5 bases). Here the CDR3 reads CASTFVTGHVHF. The CDR3 nucleotides are TGTGCCAGCACTTTTGTAACAGGACACGTCCACTTT.